This T cell receptor (beta chain) stems from a study of neurological immune-mediated disorders. General observations from the study: The expanded clones of different subjects shared no CDR3 amino acid sequences (suggesting private repertoires in all groups).

TCRdb reanalysed the 5' RACE reads using MiXCR and keeps one entry per CDR3 protein. The sample contains fewer than 45,000 distinct CDR3 sequences, roughly 2.5% of which appear only once. The table lists this clonotype with many counts. What it recognizes is unknown. The CDR3 length is 16 residues. CDR1 is SGHRS, CDR2 YFSETQ, per germline. V dropped 4 bases and J dropped 4 bases, with 20 bases sitting between them. V gene TRBV5-1 combines with J gene TRBJ2-5; D may match TRBD1 or TRBD2 (5 bases each). The TCR originated in a man aged 25 to 40 with multiple sclerosis. Source material: PBMCs. The CDR3 DNA sequence: TGCGCCAGCAGCCTGCCGTGGGGCGCCCGGGGAGAGACCCAGTACTTC. As protein: CASSLPWGARGETQYF.